These T cell receptor beta chains were read from a single sample in a study of blood T cell repertoires in COVID-19. TCRdb's table, derived via immunoSEQ multiplex PCR, lists solely in-frame clones and lacks some. This sample yields around 100,000 clones, of which about 88% are seen a single time; around 6.2% belongs to the top ten. Sequencing was done on a sample of peripheral blood. The receptors shown here come from a human donor in a cohort sampled during active COVID-19. Each CDR3 is given with its conserved first and last residue. The D gene is left open where the match is weak. The size of a clone is reported for some rows only, either as once, few or many, or as a class for expanded clones.

>TRBJ2-3|-|TRBV27|-
CASSPRVGPPEVTDTQYF
TGTGCCAGCAGCCCTAGGGTGGGGCCGCCCGAGGTAACAGATACGCAGTATTTT
>TRBJ1-5|-|TRBV5-6|TRBD1
CASSLHPTGEEQPQHF
TGTGCCAGCAGCCTTCACCCCACAGGGGAAGAGCAGCCCCAGCATTTT
>TRBJ1-5|few|TRBV6-6|-
CASSRQVNQPQHF
TGTGCCAGCAGCAGACAGGTCAATCAGCCCCAGCATTTT
>TRBJ1-1|-|TRBV28|-
CASSFPQGNTEAFF
TGTGCCAGCAGTTTTCCTCAGGGGAACACTGAAGCTTTCTTT
>TRBJ2-3|once|TRBV10-3|-
CAISESRASGTDTQYF
TGTGCCATCAGTGAGTCTAGGGCTAGCGGCACAGATACGCAGTATTTT
>TRBJ1-5|-|TRBV18|TRBD1
CASSPPPGGMHQPQHF
TGTGCCAGCTCACCACCCCCAGGGGGCATGCATCAGCCCCAGCATTTT
>TRBJ2-1|-|TRBV13|TRBD2
CASSSGSGGANEQFF
TGTGCCAGCAGTTCCGGTAGCGGGGGGGCCAATGAGCAGTTCTTC
>TRBJ2-2|-|TRBV28|-
CASTLGWDTGELFF
TGTGCCAGCACCCTGGGCTGGGACACCGGGGAGCTGTTTTTT
>TRBJ2-3|-|TRBV3-1/TRBV3-2|-
CASSQNRETDTQYF
TGTGCCAGCAGCCAAAACAGGGAGACAGATACGCAGTATTTT
>TRBJ2-1|-|TRBV24-1|TRBD2
CATSGSSGVPSGRNRYNEQFF
TGTGCCACCAGTGGGTCCTCAGGGGTCCCTAGCGGGAGGAACAGATACAATGAGCAGTTCTTC
>TRBJ2-3|-|TRBV9|-
CASSVRQFTDTQYF
TGTGCCAGCAGCGTACGACAGTTCACAGATACGCAGTATTTT
>TRBJ1-1|-|TRBV2|TRBD1
CASVLDRVTEAFF
TGTGCCAGCGTATTAGACAGGGTTACTGAAGCTTTCTTT
>TRBJ2-5|-|TRBV7-9|TRBD2
CASSQRLAGGETQYF
TGTGCCAGCAGCCAGAGACTAGCGGGAGGGGAGACCCAGTACTTC
>TRBJ2-7|-|TRBV5-1|-
CASSRGTVNNYEQYF
TGCGCCAGCAGCCGCGGGACAGTTAATAACTACGAGCAGTACTTC
>TRBJ1-2|-|TRBV7-9|-
CASSLERGANYGYTF
TGTGCCAGCAGCTTAGAACGGGGAGCTAACTATGGCTACACCTTC
>TRBJ2-1|-|TRBV6-1|-
CASSEPAAFNEQFF
TGTGCCAGCAGTGAACCAGCGGCCTTCAATGAGCAGTTCTTC
>TRBJ2-7|-|TRBV14|TRBD1
CASSQVTGTGFYEQYF
TGTGCCAGCAGCCAAGTTACCGGGACAGGCTTCTACGAGCAGTACTTC
>TRBJ2-7|once|TRBV19|TRBD2
CAKTGGNEQYF
TGTGCCAAGACGGGAGGTAACGAGCAGTACTTC